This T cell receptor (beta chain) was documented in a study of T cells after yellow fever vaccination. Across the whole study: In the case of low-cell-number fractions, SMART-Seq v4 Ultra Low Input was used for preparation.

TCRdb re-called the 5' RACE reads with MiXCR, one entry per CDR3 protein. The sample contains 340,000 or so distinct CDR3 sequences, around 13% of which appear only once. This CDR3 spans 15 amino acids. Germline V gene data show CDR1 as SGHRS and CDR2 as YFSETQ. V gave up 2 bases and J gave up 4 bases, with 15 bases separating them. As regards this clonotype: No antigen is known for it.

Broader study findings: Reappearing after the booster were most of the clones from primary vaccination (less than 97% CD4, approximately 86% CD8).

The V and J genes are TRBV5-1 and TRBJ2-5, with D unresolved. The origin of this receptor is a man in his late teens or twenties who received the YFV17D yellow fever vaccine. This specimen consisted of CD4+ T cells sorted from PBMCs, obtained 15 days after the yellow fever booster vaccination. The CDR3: CASSLTTTARETQYF. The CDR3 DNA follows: TGCGCCAGCAGCTTAACTACGACTGCACGAGAGACCCAGTACTTC.